This TCR beta chain was captured by sequencing in a study of human T cells and chemical hapten exposure. Findings and caveats of the study: The number of TCRs over 1 in 1000 frequency stayed unchanged after DPC.

This clonotype was detected many times. As yet, its antigen is unknown. The germline CDR1 and CDR2 sequences are SNHLY and FYNNEI. The V end was cut by 4 bases, the J end by 1 base, with 8 bases between. The CDR3 runs to 14 residues. MiXCR, applied by TCRdb to the RACE reads, yields one record per CDR3 protein. The sample lists tens of thousands of distinct CDR3 sequences, roughly 7.1% seen once, with approximately 1.5% in the top ten. Regarding time point: patch test 1, 2 weeks after DPC sensitization. Noted treatment: therapeutic diphenylcyclopropenone sensitization with weekly scalp DPC. The sequence came from a woman between 25 and 40 years old with alopecia areata. Some clones in this sample may be carry-over from other donors' samples. The input for sequencing was whole blood, taken in connection with sensitization to the hapten diphenylcyclopropenone (DPC). The rearrangement links TRBV2 to TRBJ1-5, with a possible D match to TRBD1 (5 bases). CDR3 in amino acids: CASSVAGSNQPQHF. DNA of the CDR3: TGTGCCAGCAGTGTTGCAGGGAGCAATCAGCCCCAGCATTTT.